Reported below is one T cell receptor (beta chain). Its specificity is unknown. The data originate from a study of blood T cells in healthy people across ages. The overall study: About one barcoded beta molecule per two T cells came from capture by template switching. Broader study findings: Long-lived and aged donors differed, with more naive CD4+ cells and higher diversity in the long-lived.

A second PCR of roughly 7 to 11 cycles used a sample-barcoded 5' primer and a J-beta primer mix. TCRdb called the 5' RACE reads again in MiXCR, with one record for every CDR3 protein. The table records 1.4 million or so distinct CDR3 sequences, roughly 43% of them present only once. The origin of this receptor is a woman younger than 35 in good health. The material sequenced was blood.

CDR3 amino acids: CASSPYKEQRETQYF. CDR3 DNA: TGTGCCAGCAGCCCTTATAAGGAACAAAGGGAGACCCAGTACTTC. The chain recombines TRBV12-3 or TRBV12-4 with TRBJ2-5; no definite D call. This CDR3 has 15 residues. Trimming took 6 bases from V and 5 from J, leaving 19 bases between them.